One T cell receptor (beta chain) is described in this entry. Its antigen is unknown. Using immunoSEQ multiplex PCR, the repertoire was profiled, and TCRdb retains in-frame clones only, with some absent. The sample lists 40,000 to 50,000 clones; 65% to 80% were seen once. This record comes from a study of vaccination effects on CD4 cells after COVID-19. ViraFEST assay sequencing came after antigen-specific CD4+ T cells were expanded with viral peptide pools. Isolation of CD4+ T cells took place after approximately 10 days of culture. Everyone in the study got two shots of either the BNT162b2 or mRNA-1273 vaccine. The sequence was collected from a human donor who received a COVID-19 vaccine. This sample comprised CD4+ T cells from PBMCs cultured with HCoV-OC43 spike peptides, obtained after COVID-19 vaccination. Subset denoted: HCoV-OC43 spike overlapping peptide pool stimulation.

Here the CDR3 DNA reads TGTGCCAGCTCGCCCTACGGGGGGCAAGAGACCCAGTACTTC. This sequence encodes CASSPYGGQETQYF. The rearrangement joins TRBV18 to TRBJ2-5; 7 bases align to TRBD2. The CDR3 has 14 residues. In germline, CDR1 is KGHSH, CDR2 LQKENI. Unmatched junction bases numbered 6, after V lost 6 bases and J lost 2 bases.